These T cell receptor beta chains were read from a single sample in a study of blood T cell repertoires in COVID-19. The repertoire was sequenced with immunoSEQ multiplex PCR; TCRdb's copy has only in-frame clones and lacks some. The sample has a few hundred thousand clones, approximately 88% seen once. The sequenced material came from peripheral blood. Source of these receptors: a woman between 35 and 50 years old who had recovered from COVID-19. The CDR3 runs from the conserved cysteine through the conserved F or W. The order of the fields is J gene, D gene, clone size, V gene, CDR3 DNA, CDR3 protein. A D gene is named only where the DNA matches it firmly. Rows give clone size only sometimes, using once, few, many, or a class for an expanded clone.

TRBJ1-1 - once TRBV30 TGTGCCTGCCCCCACCCATCCGGGAGAAACACTGAAGCTTTCTTT CACPHPSGRNTEAFF
TRBJ2-1 TRBD2 - TRBV19 TGTGCCAGTAGTGTGAGCGGGGGCTCCTACAATGAGCAGTTCTTC CASSVSGGSYNEQFF
TRBJ2-5 TRBD2 - TRBV7-2 TGTGCCAGCAGCTTAACACTAGCGCCTAGGGTGGAGACCCAGTACTTC CASSLTLAPRVETQYF
TRBJ1-1 TRBD1 few TRBV6-5 TGTGCCAGCAGTCTACAGGGGGTGGACACTGAAGCTTTCTTT CASSLQGVDTEAFF
TRBJ2-5 - - TRBV11-2 TGTGCCAGCAGCTTAATGGGGGCCCAGTCACTGAAGTACTTC CASSLMGAQSLKYF
TRBJ2-1 - - TRBV27 TGTGCCAGTTCCCCCACCGGTTGGTTAAATGAGCAGTTCTTC CASSPTGWLNEQFF
TRBJ2-7 - - TRBV3-1/TRBV3-2 TGTGCCAGCAGCCAGGGGGCGCTGGGGGAGCAGTACTTC CASSQGALGEQYF
TRBJ2-1 TRBD2 - TRBV3-1/TRBV3-2 TGTGCCAGCAGCCCAAGCGGGACTTACAATGAGCAGTTCTTC CASSPSGTYNEQFF
TRBJ2-7 - - TRBV9 TGTGCCAGCAGCGTAGGCGGCTCCCCCCTCCTCGAGCAGTACTTC CASSVGGSPLLEQYF
TRBJ2-3 TRBD2 once TRBV27 TGTGCCAGCAGTGCTCTGGGAGCGGGAAGGTCAGATACGCAGTATTTT CASSALGAGRSDTQYF
TRBJ2-1 TRBD2 - TRBV19 TGTGCCAGTAGTATCGGGACTAGTATGAATGAGCAGTTCTTC CASSIGTSMNEQFF
TRBJ2-3 TRBD2 - TRBV5-4 TGTGCCAGCAGCTATCACGCCGGGGGGGGAGGCACAGATACGCAGTATTTT CASSYHAGGGGTDTQYF
TRBJ2-7 TRBD2 few TRBV3-1/TRBV3-2 TGTGCCAGCAGCCAAGACCTTCCGGGGACTAGCGGGAGCAAGTACGAGCAGTACTTC CASSQDLPGTSGSKYEQYF
TRBJ2-7 TRBD2 once TRBV5-1 TGCGCCAGCAGCTTGACTAGCGGAACCTACGAGCAGTACTTC CASSLTSGTYEQYF
TRBJ1-1 - few TRBV5-1 TGCGCCAGCAGCTCCCAGGATATGAACACTGAAGCTTTCTTT CASSSQDMNTEAFF
TRBJ2-2 - - TRBV27 TGTGCCAGCAGACGCCCAGGGCTGCCCGGGGAGCTGTTTTTT CASRRPGLPGELFF
TRBJ2-3 - few TRBV11-3 TGTGCCAGCAGCTCCACGGACACTGTACGGTGGGATACGCAGTATTTT CASSSTDTVRWDTQYF
TRBJ2-5 TRBD2 - TRBV28 TGTGCCAGCAGTTCCCTAGCGGGAGAGGGAGAGACCCAGTACTTC CASSSLAGEGETQYF
TRBJ2-3 TRBD2 - TRBV30 TGTGCCTGGAGTGTTCTAGCGGGAACTAGAGATACGCAGTATTTT CAWSVLAGTRDTQYF
TRBJ2-7 - - TRBV10-1 TGCGCCAGCAGTGAGTCGGGGGCGCAACAAAATCAGTACTTC CASSESGAQQNQYF
TRBJ2-7 TRBD2 - TRBV19 TGTGCCAGTAGTAACGGCCTAGCGGGTGCCAGTTACGAGCAGTACTTC CASSNGLAGASYEQYF
TRBJ2-1 TRBD1 once TRBV28 TGTGCCAGCAGTTTATTATTTCCCGGCAGGGGGTTCTACAATGAGCAGTTCTTC CASSLLFPGRGFYNEQFF
TRBJ2-1 TRBD2 - TRBV10-3 TGTGCCATCAGTGGTCCCATCGGGGAGGGGTCCTACAATGAGCAGTTCTTC CAISGPIGEGSYNEQFF
TRBJ2-5 TRBD2 few TRBV12-5 TGTGCTAGTGGGACCGGGACTAGCCCTTCGGAGACCCAGTACTTC CASGTGTSPSETQYF
TRBJ1-1 - - TRBV28 TGTGCCAGCAGTTTATCGGGATACACTGAAGCTTTCTTT CASSLSGYTEAFF
TRBJ2-1 TRBD2 - TRBV6-4 TGTGCCAGCAGTGTAGAAGCGGGAGGGTCTTACAATGAGCAGTTCTTC CASSVEAGGSYNEQFF